The 15 T cell receptor beta chains presented below share a single source sample, sequenced in a study of blood T cells in healthy people across ages. The second PCR ran roughly 6 to 11 cycles with a sample-barcoded 5' primer and J-beta primers. In TCRdb, the 5' RACE reads were re-called with MiXCR into one record per CDR3 protein. This table holds 2 million or so distinct CDR3 sequences, about 50% found once. The source material was blood. Source of these receptors: a woman aged 40 to 50 in good health.

The chain carries TRBV24-1 and TRBJ1-2; D not certain. CDR1 is KGHDR and CDR2 is SFDVKD in the germline V gene. The CDR3 is made up of 13 amino acids. V was trimmed by 4 bases and J by 4 bases, leaving 9 bases between them. CDR3 coding DNA: TGTGCCACCAGTGAAACACCGTCCTATGGCTACACCTTC. The encoded protein is CATSETPSYGYTF.

This clonotype was counted once. V and J are TRBV2 and TRBJ2-5; 7 bases are a match to TRBD1. Germline V gene data show CDR1 as SNHLY and CDR2 as FYNNEI. There are 15 residues in the CDR3. J lost 11 bases, V lost 7 bases, and 19 bases had no gene match. This CDR3 is CASTLQGNNLHEQYF. The CDR3 bases are TGTGCCAGCACTCTACAGGGGAATAATTTGCATGAGCAGTACTTC.

This clonotype turned up a few times. The gene calls are TRBV28 and TRBJ2-1; 9 nucleotides agree with TRBD1. CDR3 length equals 15 residues. The J segment lost 8 bases and the V segment lost 3 bases, leaving 8 bases of the junction unmatched. The V gene's germline CDR1 is MDHEN and CDR2 SYDVKM. The chain's CDR3 is CASSFRVTGGHEQFF. CDR3 nucleotide sequence: TGTGCCAGCAGTTTCCGGGTAACAGGGGGCCATGAGCAGTTCTTC.

To note about this clonotype: Germline and junction disagree at one end, which may indicate a read error. For the CDR3, the DNA is TGTGCCAGCAGGGCAGGGGGCTACAATGAGCGGTTCTTC. This codes for CASRAGGYNERFF. The J gene is TRBJ2-1, the V gene TRBV7-8; 8 bases map to TRBD1. The CDR3 totals 13 residues. Germline CDR1 SGHVS, CDR2 FQNEAQ. The full variable domain, in which reference TRBV7-8 and TRBJ2-1 provide the parts outside the CDR3, is GAGVSQSPRYKVAKRGQDVALRCDPISGHVSLFWYQQALGQGPEFLTYFQNEAQLDKSGLPSDRFFAERPEGSVSTLKIQRTQQEDSAVYLCASRAGGYNERFFGPGTRLTVL.

Comment on this clonotype: Sequence at one end of the junction differs from germline and may be a read error. V is TRBV4-3 and J is TRBJ2-7; D gene unclear. This CDR3 region has 14 residues. Germline V gene data show CDR1 as LGHNA and CDR2 as YSLEER. CDR3 sequence reads: CAGSQGAGNYEQYF. CDR3 coding DNA: TGCGCCGGCAGCCAAGGCGCAGGAAACTACGAGCAGTACTTC.

The chain uses TRBV5-6 and TRBJ2-7; D might be TRBD1 or TRBD2, each matching 5 bases. V dropped 0 bases and J dropped 9 bases, with 16 bases sitting between them. Germline values: CDR1 SGHDT, CDR2 YYEEEE. This CDR3 contains 14 residues. CDR3 in DNA: TGTGCCAGCAGCTTGGAGGGACGGACCCCTCGGCAGTACTTC. Its protein product is CASSLEGRTPRQYF.

V gene TRBV20-1 combines with J gene TRBJ2-5; 7 bases align to TRBD1. The CDR3 spans 15 residues. V trimming: 6 bases; J trimming: 6 bases; junction bases outside the gene matches: 16. CDR1 is DFQATT and CDR2 is SNEGSKA in the germline V gene (reference sequence). The DNA for the CDR3 is TGCAGTGCCATTACAGGGGATACCGTTCAGAAGACCCAGTACTTC. Translation gives CSAITGDTVQKTQYF.

This clonotype was counted once. The chain links TRBV18 to TRBJ2-7; D is perhaps TRBD1 (6 bases). Trimming took 5 bases from V and 3 from J, leaving 14 bases between them. The CDR3 is 14 amino acids. Germline CDR1 reads KGHSH; CDR2 reads LQKENI. The CDR3 region is CASSTAGVHYEQYF. CDR3 coding DNA: TGTGCCAGCTCAACCGCAGGGGTCCACTACGAGCAGTACTTC.

This clonotype was seen once. CDR3 sequence reads: CASSYKPGTGVAKETQYF. The CDR3 DNA sequence: TGTGCCAGCAGTTACAAACCCGGGACAGGGGTAGCGAAAGAGACCCAGTACTTC. The rearrangement uses TRBV6-5 and TRBJ2-5, with 10 bases that match TRBD1. The ends lost 2 bases at V and 3 bases at J; junction bases unmatched: 12. Germline loops: CDR1 MNHEY, CDR2 SVGAGI. The CDR3 totals 18 residues.

The chain recombines TRBV18 with TRBJ2-7, with D maybe TRBD1 (6 bases). V was cut by 3 bases and J by 6 bases, with 12 bases left in between. CDR1 and CDR2 from the germline V gene are KGHSH and LQKENI. The CDR3 contains 13 residues. The DNA of the CDR3 is TGTGCCAGCTCACCTAAAGGGGGAGCCGAGCAGTACTTC. Its protein product is CASSPKGGAEQYF.

Written as DNA, the CDR3 is TGTGCCAGCAGTACCTACCGGGACAGGGTTAAAGAGACCCAGTACTTC. Translating gives CASSTYRDRVKETQYF. The chain uses TRBV6-2 or TRBV6-3 and TRBJ2-5; 9 bases align to TRBD1. The CDR3 covers 16 residues. The J segment lost 3 bases and the V segment lost 5 bases, leaving 10 bases of the junction unmatched. Germline CDR1 and CDR2: MNHEY and SVGEGT.

The chain combines TRBV20-1 with TRBJ2-1, with TRBD2 matching 13 bases. Germline V gene data show CDR1 as DFQATT and CDR2 as SNEGSKA (reference sequence). This CDR3 comprises 17 residues. V lost 6 bases and J lost 13; bases outside the gene matches: 21. In DNA, the CDR3 is TGCAGTGCCACCCCGGGACTAGCGGGGAGACACCAAGAGACCCAGTTCTTC. This codes for CSATPGLAGRHQETQFF.

This clonotype was seen a few times. V is TRBV19 and J is TRBJ2-5; the D is unclear. Gene TRBJ2-7 matches the end of the DNA better, so the J call may be wrong. This CDR3 is built from 14 residues. Germline V gene lookup returns CDR1 LNHDA and CDR2 SQIVND (reference sequence). In DNA, the CDR3 is TGTGCCAGTAGTATTGCGAGACACGGTTACGAGCAGTACTTC. This codes for CASSIARHGYEQYF.

J is TRBJ2-7 and V is TRBV6-1; TRBD1 aligns across 8 bases. The CDR3 totals 13 residues. CDR1 and CDR2 from the germline V gene are MNHNS and SASEGT. V lost 6 bases, J lost 4 bases, and 5 bases stayed unmatched. The CDR3 DNA follows: TGTGCCAGCAGGGGGGACAGGCTTTACGAGCAGTACTTC. Translation gives CASRGDRLYEQYF.

This clonotype has a single count. The chain has TRBV12-3 or TRBV12-4 and TRBJ1-2; D may be TRBD1 (6 bases). V gave up 7 bases and J gave up 0 bases, with 12 bases separating them. This CDR3 contains 14 residues. The CDR3 DNA sequence: TGTGCCAGCAACGAGAGGGGGGCTAACTATGGCTACACCTTC. This sequence encodes CASNERGANYGYTF.